The source of this TCR beta chain is a study of human T cells and chemical hapten exposure. The time point: patch test 1, 2 weeks after DPC sensitization. Treatment given: therapeutic diphenylcyclopropenone sensitization with weekly scalp DPC. Germline V gene data show CDR1 as SGHTA and CDR2 as FQGNSA. The CDR3 extends over 15 amino acids. The V end was cut by 0 bases, the J end by 3 bases, with 9 bases between. In the source study's methods: Per sample, the median was around 100,000 TCRs, with values from around 24,000 to 710,000. A single record per CDR3 protein comes from TCRdb applying MiXCR to the RACE reads. The V and J calls, along with clone size, are taken from TCRdb and not from the paper's own processing. The sample yields over 95,000 distinct CDR3 sequences, 9.5% to 15% seen once.

Source: whole blood, taken in connection with sensitization to the hapten diphenylcyclopropenone (DPC). V gene TRBV7-2 combines with J gene TRBJ2-1; D uncertain. This TCR was recovered from a woman between 40 and 50 years old with alopecia areata. Some clones in this sample may be carry-over from other donors' samples. The CDR3 here is CASSLATQIYNEQFF. DNA of the CDR3: TGTGCCAGCAGCTTAGCTACCCAGATCTACAATGAGCAGTTCTTC.